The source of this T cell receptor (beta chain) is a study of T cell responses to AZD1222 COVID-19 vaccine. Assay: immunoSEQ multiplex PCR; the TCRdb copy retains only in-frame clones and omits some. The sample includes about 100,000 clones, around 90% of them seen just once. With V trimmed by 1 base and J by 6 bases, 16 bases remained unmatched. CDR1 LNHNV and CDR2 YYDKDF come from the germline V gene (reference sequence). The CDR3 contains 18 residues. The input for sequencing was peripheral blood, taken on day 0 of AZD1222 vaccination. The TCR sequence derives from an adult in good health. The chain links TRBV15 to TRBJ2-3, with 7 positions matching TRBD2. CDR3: CATSRVGNWRETSDTQYF. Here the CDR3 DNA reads TGTGCCACCAGCAGAGTCGGAAATTGGCGGGAGACGTCCGATACGCAGTATTTT.